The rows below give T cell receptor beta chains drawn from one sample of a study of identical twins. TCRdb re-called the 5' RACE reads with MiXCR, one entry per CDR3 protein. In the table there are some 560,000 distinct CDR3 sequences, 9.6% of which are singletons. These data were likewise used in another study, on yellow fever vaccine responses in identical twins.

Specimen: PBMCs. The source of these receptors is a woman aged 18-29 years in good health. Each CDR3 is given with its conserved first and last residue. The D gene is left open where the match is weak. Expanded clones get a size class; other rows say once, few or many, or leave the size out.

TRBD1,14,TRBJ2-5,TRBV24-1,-,TGTGCCACCAGTGAAACGACAGGGTTCGAGACCCAGTACTTC,CATSETTGFETQYF
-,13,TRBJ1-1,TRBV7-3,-,TGTGCCAGCAGCTTATTCCTTCACACTGAAGCTTTCTTT,CASSLFLHTEAFF
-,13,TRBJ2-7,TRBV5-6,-,TGTGCCAGCAGATACTCCAAGGCTACCGAGCAGTACTTC,CASRYSKATEQYF
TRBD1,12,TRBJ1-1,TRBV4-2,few,TGTGCCAGCGGAGACAGGGATAGTGAAGCTTTCTTT,CASGDRDSEAFF
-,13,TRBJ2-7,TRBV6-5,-,TGTGCCAGCAGTTATCCGGGTTCCTACGAGCAGTACTTC,CASSYPGSYEQYF
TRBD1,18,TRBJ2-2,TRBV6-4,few,TGTGCCAGTAAAATTCCCGGGACAGGGGTCTCGAACACCGGGGAGCTGTTTTTT,CASKIPGTGVSNTGELFF
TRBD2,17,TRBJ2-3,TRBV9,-,TGTGCCAGCAGCAGACTAGCGGGGGGGCAGGGCACAGATACGCAGTATTTT,CASSRLAGGQGTDTQYF
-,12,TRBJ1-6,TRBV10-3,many,TGTGCCATCAGCGGACAAAATTCACCCCTCCACTTT,CAISGQNSPLHF
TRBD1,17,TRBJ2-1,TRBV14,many,TGTGCCAGCAGCCCTTGGACAGGGTCCGGTGTCTACAATGAGCAGTTCTTC,CASSPWTGSGVYNEQFF
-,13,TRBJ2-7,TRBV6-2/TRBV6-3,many,TGTGCCACCAGTTACAACAGGGCCTACGAGCAGTACTTC,CATSYNRAYEQYF
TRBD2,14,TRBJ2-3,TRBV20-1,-,TGCAGTGCTGAATTAGCGGGAGTGACAGATACGCAGTATTTT,CSAELAGVTDTQYF
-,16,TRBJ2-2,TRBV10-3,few,TGTGCCATCACCAGCCGTAGCGGACTGAACACCGGGGAGCTGTTTTTT,CAITSRSGLNTGELFF
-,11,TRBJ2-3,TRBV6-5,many,TGTGCCAGCACAAGTGGCGATACGCAGTATTTT,CASTSGDTQYF
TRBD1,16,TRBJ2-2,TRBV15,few,TGTGCCACCAGCCAAGGACAGGGCACGAACACCGGGGAGCTGTTTTTT,CATSQGQGTNTGELFF
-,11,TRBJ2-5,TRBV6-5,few,TGTGCCAGCAGATATGGAGAGACCCAGTACTTC,CASRYGETQYF
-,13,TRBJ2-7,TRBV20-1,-,TGCAGTGCAACAATATCCGGGACCTACGAGCAGTACTTC,CSATISGTYEQYF
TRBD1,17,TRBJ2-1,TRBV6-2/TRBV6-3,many,TGTGCCAGCAGTTACCCGGGTGTGGGACAGGGCTGGAATGAGCAGTTCTTC,CASSYPGVGQGWNEQFF
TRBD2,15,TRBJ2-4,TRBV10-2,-,TGCGCCAGCAGTGAGCTAGAGCGGGAGGGGAACATTCAGTACTTC,CASSELEREGNIQYF
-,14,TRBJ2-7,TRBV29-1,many,TGCAGCGTTGAAGTAGCAGGCGATCCCTACGAGCAGTACTTC,CSVEVAGDPYEQYF